This TCR beta chain emerged from a study of blood T cell repertoires in COVID-19. In its sample, this clone was seen once. A Seattle source enrolled patients during active infection and followed them longitudinally. In the authors' methods: From reference gene primer amplification, estimates of nucleated cell counts were derived. Profiling relied on immunoSEQ multiplex PCR, and the TCRdb table lists in-frame clones only, not all of them. Clone size and the V and J calls come from that table; the DNA yielded D and trimming. The sample includes more than 95,000 clones, 85% to 90% of them seen just once. The germline V gene encodes CDR1 LGHDT and CDR2 YNNKEL (reference sequence). J lost 4 bases, V lost 4 bases, and 2 bases had no gene match. The length of the CDR3 is 13 residues.

The rearrangement uses TRBV3-1 (or the pseudogene TRBV3-2) and TRBJ1-1, with TRBD1 matching 8 bases. The TCR sequence derives from an elderly woman with COVID-19, enrolled during active disease. The specimen sequenced was peripheral blood. CDR3 DNA: TGTGCCAGCAGCCTCAGGGGGCCCACTGAAGCTTTCTTT. Its translation: CASSLRGPTEAFF.